This entry describes one T cell receptor (beta chain). This clone was seen once. No antigen is known for it. The sample holds no much larger clone one base away, and base qualities are not on file. Between the V and J ends, shortened by 3 bases and 4 bases respectively, the junction contains 10 bases. The germline V gene sets CDR1 to SGHAT and CDR2 to FQNNGV. Including the terminal cysteine and phenylalanine, the CDR3 comprises 14 residues. The DNA shown is the 42-base CDR3, in frame from base 1. These data belong to a study of blood T cell repertoires in COVID-19 (dated by TCRdb to the early 2020s). Regarding the research as a whole: Samples from collaborators originated in the United States, Italy and Spain and spanned both the acute and convalescent phases of COVID-19. The repertoires were released in a freely available public database meant as a resource for research on the immune response to SARS-CoV-2. Deeply sampled blood TCRbeta repertoires from subjects exposed to, actively infected with, or recovered from COVID-19 were included in the dataset. The prospective study material was composed of cDNA or gDNA derived from T cells, B-cell-depleted T cells, or PBMCs. Nearly every sample came with metadata listing a de-identified subject ID, COVID-19 status, age in years and sex. Where available, HLA class I and class II types were obtained from metadata supplied by the sample provider rather than from assay-based typing. The samples were drawn from two sources: the first 160 participants of the ongoing ImmuneRACE study, and 950 to 1,500 subjects contributed by 6 global collaborators. Overall study outcomes, separate from this receptor: The amount of clinical and demographic metadata varied by source and participant and was provided uncurated.

Each collaborating institution followed its own protocols to collect whole blood in K2EDTA tubes. Collaborator samples were shipped for TCRbeta analysis as frozen whole blood, isolated PBMCs, or DNA extracted from either sample type. TCRbeta CDR3 regions were amplified from genomic DNA using the immunoSEQ Assay, a bias-controlled multiplex PCR. As for how the authors treated the data: The number of nucleated cells in each sample was estimated by amplification of reference gene primers within the assay. To quantify the absolute abundance of each unique TCRbeta CDR3 rearrangement, sequence reads were collapsed and filtered. Productive Simpson clonality was computed per sample as the square root of Simpson's diversity index over productive rearrangements. TCRdb stores this immuneACCESS table with in-frame sequences only. Part of the clones is absent; in the studies checked, under half of the shortfall reflects unresolved V genes, and no reason is known for the rest. V, J and clone size were drawn from that table, and D and trimming were deduced from the DNA. For this sample the table gives roughly 120,000 clones, of which 71% were detected only once. The ten biggest clones cover under 1% of the sample.

This chain joins TRBV11-2 to TRBJ2-1; possibly the D gene is TRBD1, per 5 matching bases. Material: peripheral blood. This receptor was taken from a human donor with acute or convalescent COVID-19. The donor label of this sample is uncertain. The CDR3 corresponds to CASSLLPGYNEQFF. The sequence in DNA is TGTGCCAGCAGCTTGTTACCAGGGTACAATGAGCAGTTCTTC.